The 19 T cell receptor beta chains listed next were all sequenced from one sample in a study of T-cell reconstitution after alpha-beta-depleted transplantation in children. Researchers prepared the TCRbeta library using unique molecular identifiers, the study reports. TCRdb reanalysed the PCR reads using MiXCR and keeps one entry per CDR3 protein. The sample includes a few hundred thousand distinct CDR3 sequences, 15% to 20% seen only once; the top ten take less than 4%. The source was PBMCs from the stem cell graft donor, collected from the stem cell graft. The receptors shown here come from a human donor who donated a stem cell graft to a child with acute lymphoblastic leukemia.

This clonotype came up a few times. The chain joins TRBV7-9 to TRBJ2-6; D perhaps matches TRBD2 (5 bases). CDR3 size: 15 residues. CDR1 is SEHNR and CDR2 is FQNEAQ in the germline V gene (reference sequence). The germline V and J ends were trimmed by 4 bases and 0 bases, with 7 bases remaining between them. CDR3 sequence reads: CASSSEDSGANVLTF. The CDR3 DNA follows: TGTGCCAGCAGCTCGGAGGACTCTGGGGCCAACGTCCTGACTTTC.

The CDR3 DNA follows: TGCGCCAGCAGCCAAGAGGGGGGGTCGTTAAATGAGCAGTTCTTC. Translation: CASSQEGGSLNEQFF. The chain has TRBV4-1 and TRBJ2-1; TRBD2 agrees at 7 bases. Germline V gives CDR1 MGHRA, CDR2 YSYEKL. The CDR3 runs 15 residues. V gave up 0 bases and J gave up 7 bases; unmatched junction bases: 6.

The chain uses TRBV12-3 or TRBV12-4 and TRBJ2-2; D not certain. This CDR3 spans 14 amino acids. V lost 6 bases to trimming and J lost 5 bases, with 13 bases between them. CDR3 loop: CASRDPQGTGELFF. CDR3 bases: TGTGCCAGCAGGGATCCTCAAGGGACCGGGGAGCTGTTTTTT.

The rearrangement uses TRBV20-1 and TRBJ2-1, with 7 bases that match TRBD2. The CDR3 consists of 19 residues. After removal of 0 bases from V and 6 bases from J, the junction contained 20 bases not matched to a gene. Germline CDR1 is DFQATT and CDR2 is SNEGSKA (reference sequence). The CDR3 DNA reads as TGCAGTGCTAGAGATTGGGTCGTTGTCCGCGCCGGGAGGTCCAATGAGCAGTTCTTC. Protein sequence: CSARDWVVVRAGRSNEQFF.

In this sample, this clonotype turned up a few times. The chain employs TRBV5-1 and TRBJ2-1; no clear D. This CDR3 is 16 amino acids long. V was pared by 0 bases and J by 4 bases, with 14 bases between. Germline CDR1 is SGHRS and CDR2 is YFSETQ. The CDR3 sequence is CASSLASSLGYNEQFF. The DNA of the CDR3 is TGCGCCAGCAGCTTGGCCTCCTCGTTGGGGTACAATGAGCAGTTCTTC.

CDR3 loop: CASSLVPDGWEGYTF. The DNA for the CDR3 is TGTGCCAGCAGCTTAGTGCCTGATGGTTGGGAAGGCTACACCTTC. This chain joins TRBV7-2 and TRBJ1-2; no definite D call. V was cut by 1 base and J by 8 bases, with 17 bases left in between. Per germline, CDR1 SGHTA and CDR2 FQGNSA. The CDR3 has 15 residues.

V and J are TRBV20-1 and TRBJ2-7; no clear D. The CDR3 totals 15 residues. The ends were cut back, 1 base at V and 0 bases at J, with 13 bases in the middle. Germline V gene data show CDR1 as DFQATT and CDR2 as SNEGSKA (reference sequence). The CDR3 sequence: CSARVRSGNSYEQYF. CDR3 nucleotides: TGCAGTGCTAGAGTCCGGTCAGGTAACTCCTACGAGCAGTACTTC.

On this clonotype: The junction shows a germline mismatch at one end, possibly a read error. The chain recombines TRBV29-1 with TRBJ1-1, with a weak D call TRBD1 (5 bases). CDR1 is SQVTM, CDR2 ANQGSEA, per germline. The CDR3 sequence is 12 residues long. CDR3 sequence reads: CSVEGHGTEAFF. The CDR3 region has the DNA TGCAGCGTAGAAGGACACGGCACTGAAGCTTTCTTT.

This clonotype turned up a few times. V gene TRBV20-1 combines with J gene TRBJ2-7; tentative D call: TRBD2 (6 bases). Germline CDR1 reads DFQATT; CDR2 reads SNEGSKA (reference sequence). CDR3 length: 14 amino acids. Trimming stripped 4 bases from V and 6 bases from J, with 19 bases between. The CDR3 spells CSAILSGPRPEQYF. In nucleotides, the CDR3 is TGCAGTGCTATCCTTAGCGGCCCCAGGCCCGAGCAGTACTTC.

Turning to this clonotype: An end of the junction differs from the germline gene, which may be a read error. The chain carries TRBV5-1 and TRBJ1-2; TRBD1 might be the D (5 bases). This CDR3 contains 14 residues. CDR1 is SGHRS, CDR2 YFSETQ, per germline. Here the CDR3 DNA reads TGCGCCAGCAGCTTTTTCCAGGGCCCCTATGGCCACACCTTC. Residues: CASSFFQGPYGHTF.

This clonotype was seen more than once but under ten times. This rearrangement joins TRBV5-1 to TRBJ1-2; a weak D match, TRBD1 (5 bases). V gave up 0 bases and J gave up 0 bases, with 9 bases separating them. The CDR3 extends over 15 amino acids. Germline V CDR1 and CDR2: SGHRS, YFSETQ. CDR3 nucleotide sequence: TGCGCCAGCAGCTTGGAGGTGGGGGCTAACTATGGCTACACCTTC. It encodes CASSLEVGANYGYTF.

The chain employs TRBV9 and TRBJ1-2, with D possibly matching TRBD1 (5 bases). Germline-derived CDR1 and CDR2 are SGDLS and YYNGEE. Trimming stripped 3 bases from V and 4 bases from J, with 25 bases between. CDR3 length: 18 amino acids. The CDR3 DNA is TGTGCCAGCAGCGGGACTGGGGTGGACCCAATCAGGGTCTATGGCTACACCTTC. Its protein product is CASSGTGVDPIRVYGYTF.

The table lists this clonotype with a few counts. The gene calls are TRBV6-1 and TRBJ1-2, with D maybe TRBD1 (5 bases). V dropped 5 bases and J dropped 4 bases, with 14 bases sitting between them. The CDR3 extends over 14 amino acids. Germline V gene lookup returns CDR1 MNHNS and CDR2 SASEGT. DNA of the CDR3: TGTGCCAGCAGTAATCCGGGACGGACCTATGGCTACACCTTC. It is translated as CASSNPGRTYGYTF.

This clonotype was recorded a few times. The V and J genes are TRBV27 and TRBJ2-1; the match to TRBD2 covers 9 bases. The V segment lost 6 bases and the J segment 4 bases; nucleotides outside the gene matches: 13. The CDR3 contains 17 residues. Germline V gene data show CDR1 as MNHEY and CDR2 as SMNVEV (reference sequence). The CDR3 bases are TGTGCCAGCAGAGGTAGCGGGAGAGTCGTGGGATACAATGAGCAGTTCTTC. It codes for CASRGSGRVVGYNEQFF.

V and J are TRBV15 and TRBJ2-1, with D perhaps matching TRBD2 (5 bases). Per the germline V gene, CDR1 is LNHNV and CDR2 is YYDKDF (reference sequence). Between the trimmed V and J ends, which lost 3 bases and 0 bases, there was a span of 9 bases. The CDR3 has 15 amino acids. The CDR3 DNA reads as TGTGCCACCAGCAGCCAGCGGAGCTCCTACAATGAGCAGTTCTTC. Amino acids: CATSSQRSSYNEQFF. Drawing the rest from reference TRBV15 and TRBJ2-1, the complete variable domain is DAMVIQNPRYQVTQFGKPVTLSCSQTLNHNVMYWYQQKSSQAPKLLFHYYDKDFNNEADTPDNFQSRRPNTSFCFLDIRSPGLGDTAMYLCATSSQRSSYNEQFFGPGTRLTVL.

This clonotype was counted only a few times. The chain employs TRBV7-9 and TRBJ2-2; no definite D call. CDR3 length equals 12 residues. V was shortened by 7 bases and J by 1 base, with 4 bases between the two germline ends. Germline CDR1 SEHNR, CDR2 FQNEAQ (reference sequence). CDR3 sequence: CASTENTGELFF. The CDR3, as DNA: TGTGCCAGCACGGAGAACACCGGGGAGCTGTTTTTT.

This clonotype was observed a handful of times. The chain joins TRBV29-1 to TRBJ1-2; TRBD1 agrees at 11 bases. Trimming cost V 0 bases and J 3 bases; bases outside gene matches: 9. Germline V gene lookup returns CDR1 SQVTM and CDR2 ANQGSEA. The CDR3 runs to 17 residues. The DNA for the CDR3 is TGCAGCGTTGAAGATCCTCTTGAGGGACAGGGGGACTATGGCTACACCTTC. Translation gives CSVEDPLEGQGDYGYTF.

This rearrangement joins TRBV5-1 to TRBJ2-1; 7 bases are a match to TRBD2. The CDR3 is made up of 17 amino acids. Unmatched junction bases numbered 10, after V lost 4 bases and J lost 0 bases. The germline CDR1 and CDR2 sequences are SGHRS and YFSETQ. This chain's CDR3 is CASSPFASGGSYNEQFF. The CDR3, as DNA: TGCGCCAGCAGCCCATTCGCTAGCGGAGGCTCCTACAATGAGCAGTTCTTC.

V gene TRBV4-1 combines with J gene TRBJ2-5; the D is unclear. This CDR3 region has 17 residues. V shed 6 bases and J shed 2 bases, with 22 bases lying between them. Looked up from germline, CDR1 is MGHRA and CDR2 is YSYEKL. CDR3 in amino acids: CASSLATTRPIQETQYF. The CDR3 DNA follows: TGCGCCAGCAGTCTCGCCACGACACGTCCAATTCAAGAGACCCAGTACTTC.